This T cell receptor (beta chain) appears in the sequencing data of a study of blood T cell repertoires in COVID-19. Study information: PBMCs, B-cell-depleted T cells, or T cells were the source of the cDNA or gDNA that made up the material.

Self-reported history from a screening survey and questionnaire set each donor's cohort. Recovery meant two consecutive negative NP/OP PCR tests, professional clearance, or resolved symptoms. Only in-frame clones appear in the TCRdb table, and some are missing; sequencing was by immunoSEQ multiplex PCR. The table includes about 200,000 clones, 75% to 90% detected once. Trimming cost V 7 bases and J 2 bases, with 11 bases left between them. The CDR3 sequence is 13 residues long. Germline V gene sequence: CDR1 MNHNY, CDR2 SVGAGI (reference sequence). V is TRBV6-6 and J is TRBJ2-5, with D perhaps matching TRBD1 (6 bases). Sequencing was carried out using PBMCs or T cells enriched from blood (not recorded which). This clonotype was sampled from a woman aged 25-40 years who had recovered from COVID-19. The CDR3 coding sequence is TGTGCCAGCACCCGGGACATACAAGAGACCCAGTACTTC. It specifies CASTRDIQETQYF.